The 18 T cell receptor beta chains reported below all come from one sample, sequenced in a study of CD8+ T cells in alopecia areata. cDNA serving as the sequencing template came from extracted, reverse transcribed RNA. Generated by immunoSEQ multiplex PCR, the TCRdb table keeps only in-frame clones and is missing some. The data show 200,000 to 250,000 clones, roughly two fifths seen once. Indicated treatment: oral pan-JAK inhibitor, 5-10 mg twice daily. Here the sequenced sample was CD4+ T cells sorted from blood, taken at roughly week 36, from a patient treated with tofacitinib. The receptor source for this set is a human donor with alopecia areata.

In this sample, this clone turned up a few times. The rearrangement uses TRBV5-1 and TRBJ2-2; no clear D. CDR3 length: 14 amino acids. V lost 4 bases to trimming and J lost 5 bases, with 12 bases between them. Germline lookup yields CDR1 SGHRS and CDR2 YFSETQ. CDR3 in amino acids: CASSLRSSTGELFF. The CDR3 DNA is TGCGCCAGCAGCCTCCGATCCAGTACCGGGGAGCTGTTTTTT.

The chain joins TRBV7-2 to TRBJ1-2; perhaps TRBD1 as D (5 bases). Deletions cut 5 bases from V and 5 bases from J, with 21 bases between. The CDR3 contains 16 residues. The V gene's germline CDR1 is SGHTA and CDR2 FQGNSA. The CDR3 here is CASSPQGPTLGYGYTF. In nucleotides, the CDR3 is TGTGCCAGCAGCCCCCAGGGACCGACGCTTGGGTATGGCTACACCTTC.

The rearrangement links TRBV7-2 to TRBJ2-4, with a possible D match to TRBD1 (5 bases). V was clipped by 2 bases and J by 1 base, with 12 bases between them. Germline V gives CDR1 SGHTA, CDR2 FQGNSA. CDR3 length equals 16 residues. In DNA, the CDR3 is TGTGCCAGCAGCTTACAGGGTCGTCTGGCCAAAAACATTCAGTACTTC. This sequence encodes CASSLQGRLAKNIQYF.

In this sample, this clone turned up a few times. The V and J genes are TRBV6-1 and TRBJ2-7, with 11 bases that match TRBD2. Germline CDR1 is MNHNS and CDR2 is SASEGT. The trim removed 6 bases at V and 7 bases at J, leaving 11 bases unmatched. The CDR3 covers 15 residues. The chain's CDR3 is CASSHTSGSGKEQYF. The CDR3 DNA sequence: TGTGCCAGCAGCCACACTAGCGGGAGTGGTAAAGAGCAGTACTTC.

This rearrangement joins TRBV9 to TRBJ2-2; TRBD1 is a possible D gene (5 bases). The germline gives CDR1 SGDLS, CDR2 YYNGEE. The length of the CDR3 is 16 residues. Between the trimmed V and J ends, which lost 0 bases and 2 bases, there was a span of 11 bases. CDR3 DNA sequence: TGTGCCAGCAGCGTAGAACCACAGGATAACACCGGGGAGCTGTTTTTT. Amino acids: CASSVEPQDNTGELFF.

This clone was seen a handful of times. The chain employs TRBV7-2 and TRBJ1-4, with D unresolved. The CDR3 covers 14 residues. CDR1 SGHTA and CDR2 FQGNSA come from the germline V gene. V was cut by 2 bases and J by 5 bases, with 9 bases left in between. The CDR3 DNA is TGTGCCAGCAGCTTACTCGCGAGGAATGAAAAACTGTTTTTT. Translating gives CASSLLARNEKLFF.

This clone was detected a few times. CDR3 sequence: CASSSGIPNTGELFF. The CDR3 DNA reads as TGCGCCAGCAGCTCCGGGATTCCGAACACCGGGGAGCTGTTTTTT. The genes are TRBV5-1 and TRBJ2-2; perhaps TRBD2 as D (5 bases). Germline lookup yields CDR1 SGHRS and CDR2 YFSETQ. The CDR3 totals 15 residues. V was pared by 3 bases and J by 0 bases, with 9 bases between.

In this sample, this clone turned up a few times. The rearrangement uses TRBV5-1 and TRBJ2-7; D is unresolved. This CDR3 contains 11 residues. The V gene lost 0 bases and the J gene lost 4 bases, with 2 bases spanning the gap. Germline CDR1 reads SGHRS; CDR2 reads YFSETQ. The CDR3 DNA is TGCGCCAGCAGCTTGGAGTACGAGCAGTACTTC. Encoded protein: CASSLEYEQYF.

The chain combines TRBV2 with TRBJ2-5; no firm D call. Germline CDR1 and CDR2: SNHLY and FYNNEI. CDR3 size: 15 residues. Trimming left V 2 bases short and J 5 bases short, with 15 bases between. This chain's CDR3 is CASSESMTVEETQYF. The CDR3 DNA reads TGTGCCAGCAGTGAATCTATGACGGTGGAGGAGACCCAGTACTTC.

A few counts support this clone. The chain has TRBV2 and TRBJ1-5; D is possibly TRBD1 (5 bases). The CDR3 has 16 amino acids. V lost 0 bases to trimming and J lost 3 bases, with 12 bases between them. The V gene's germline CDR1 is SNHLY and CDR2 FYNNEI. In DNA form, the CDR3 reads TGTGCCAGCAGTGAAGCGGCGGGGCTCTACAATCAGCCCCAGCATTTT. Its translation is CASSEAAGLYNQPQHF.

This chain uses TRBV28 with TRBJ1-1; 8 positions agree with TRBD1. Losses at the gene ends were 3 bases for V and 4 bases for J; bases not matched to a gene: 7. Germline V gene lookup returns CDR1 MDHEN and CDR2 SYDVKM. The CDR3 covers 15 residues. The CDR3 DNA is TGTGCCAGCAGTTTTAGGGGGACAGGCTCCACTGAAGCTTTCTTT. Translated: CASSFRGTGSTEAFF.

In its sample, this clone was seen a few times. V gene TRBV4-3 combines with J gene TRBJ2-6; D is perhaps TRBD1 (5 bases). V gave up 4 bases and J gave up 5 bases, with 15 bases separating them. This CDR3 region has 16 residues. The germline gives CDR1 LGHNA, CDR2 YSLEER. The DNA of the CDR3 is TGCGCCAGCAGCCCGTCAGGGAATGGGCGGGCCAACGTCCTGACTTTC. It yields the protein CASSPSGNGRANVLTF.

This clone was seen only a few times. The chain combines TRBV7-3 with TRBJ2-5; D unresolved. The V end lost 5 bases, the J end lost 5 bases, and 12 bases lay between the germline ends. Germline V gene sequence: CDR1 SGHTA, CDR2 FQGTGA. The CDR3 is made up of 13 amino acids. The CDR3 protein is CASSPRLGETQYF. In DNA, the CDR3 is TGTGCCAGCAGCCCGCGACTGGGGGAGACCCAGTACTTC.

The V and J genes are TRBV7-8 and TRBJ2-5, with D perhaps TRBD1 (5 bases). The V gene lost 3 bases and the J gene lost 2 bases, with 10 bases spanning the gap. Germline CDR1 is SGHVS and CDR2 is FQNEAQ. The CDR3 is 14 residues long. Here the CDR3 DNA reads TGTGCCAGCAGCTTTACCAGGGCACAAGAGACCCAGTACTTC. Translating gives CASSFTRAQETQYF.

CDR3 sequence reads: CASTGRGLGEAFF. Here the CDR3 DNA reads TGCGCCAGCACCGGACGGGGGCTTGGTGAAGCTTTCTTT. V and J are TRBV4-1 and TRBJ1-1, with D possibly TRBD1 on 6 matching bases. The V gene's germline CDR1 is MGHRA and CDR2 YSYEKL. V was shortened by 7 bases and J by 7 bases, with 16 bases between the two germline ends. This CDR3 is built from 13 residues.

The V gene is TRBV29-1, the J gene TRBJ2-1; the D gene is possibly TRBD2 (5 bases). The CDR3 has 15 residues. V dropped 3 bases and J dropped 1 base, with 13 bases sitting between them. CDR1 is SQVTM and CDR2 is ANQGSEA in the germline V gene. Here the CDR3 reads CSVEAGIRSYNEQFF. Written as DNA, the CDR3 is TGCAGCGTTGAGGCCGGGATCCGATCCTACAATGAGCAGTTCTTC.

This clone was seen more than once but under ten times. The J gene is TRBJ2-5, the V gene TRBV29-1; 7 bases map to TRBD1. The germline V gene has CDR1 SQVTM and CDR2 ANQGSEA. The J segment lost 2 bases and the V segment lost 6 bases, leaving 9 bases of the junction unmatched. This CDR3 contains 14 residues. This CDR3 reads CSVHRDRLQETQYF. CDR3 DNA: TGCAGCGTCCACCGGGACAGACTACAAGAGACCCAGTACTTC.

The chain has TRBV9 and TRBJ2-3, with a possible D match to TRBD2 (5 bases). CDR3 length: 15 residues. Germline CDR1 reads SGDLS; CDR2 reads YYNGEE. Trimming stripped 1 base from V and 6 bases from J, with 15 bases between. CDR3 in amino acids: CASSVLSVGGDTQYF. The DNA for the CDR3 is TGTGCCAGCAGCGTACTGAGCGTTGGCGGGGATACGCAGTATTTT.